Each of the 25 T cell receptor beta chains below was sequenced from the same sample in a study of blood T cell repertoires in COVID-19. Method: immunoSEQ multiplex PCR; TCRdb's copy keeps in-frame clones and lacks some. Here the sample spans 450,000 or so clones, 70% to 90% being singletons. The sequencing sample was made of peripheral blood. These receptors came from a young man with COVID-19, enrolled during active disease.

The CDR3 is CASSQKEGVKRQGATNEQFF. DNA of the CDR3: TGTGCCAGCAGCCAAAAAGAGGGGGTAAAACGACAGGGGGCGACCAATGAGCAGTTCTTC. V is TRBV14 and J is TRBJ2-1; 10 bases are shared with TRBD1. The J segment lost 6 bases and the V segment lost 2 bases, leaving 19 bases of the junction unmatched. Germline CDR1 SGHDN, CDR2 FVKESK. This CDR3 region has 20 residues. The whole variable domain, remainder taken from reference TRBV14 and TRBJ2-1, is EAGVTQFPSHSVIEKGQTVTLRCDPISGHDNLYWYRRVMGKEIKFLLHFVKESKQDESGMPNNRFLAERTGGTYSTLKVQPAELEDSGVYFCASSQKEGVKRQGATNEQFFGPGTRLTVL.

This clone was found a few times. The rearrangement joins TRBV6-1 to TRBJ2-1; tentative D call: TRBD2 (6 bases). Between the trimmed V and J ends, which lost 3 bases and 1 base, there was a span of 7 bases. This CDR3 contains 14 residues. CDR1 is MNHNS and CDR2 is SASEGT in the germline V gene. For the CDR3, the DNA is TGTGCCAGCAGTGATGGGGGGTCCTACAATGAGCAGTTCTTC. This translates into CASSDGGSYNEQFF.

This chain connects TRBV5-4 to TRBJ2-4; the match to TRBD1 covers 9 bases. V trimming: 4 bases; J trimming: 0 bases; junction bases outside the gene matches: 8. The CDR3 has 17 amino acids. Per germline, CDR1 SGHNT and CDR2 YYREEE (reference sequence). CDR3 sequence: CASSADRDRVAKNIQYF. DNA of the CDR3: TGTGCCAGCAGCGCCGACCGGGACAGGGTAGCCAAAAACATTCAGTACTTC.

The V gene is TRBV5-4, the J gene TRBJ2-7, with TRBD2 matching 7 bases. The junction had 7 bases not matched to a gene; V was cut back by 3 bases and J by 7 bases. Germline lookup yields CDR1 SGHNT and CDR2 YYREEE (reference sequence). There are 13 residues in the CDR3. CDR3 DNA: TGTGCCAGCAGCTCGGGGGGAACGGAAGAGCAGTACTTC. This encodes CASSSGGTEEQYF.

This clone was counted a single time. The CDR3 sequence: CASSLGDRGSYNEQFF. The CDR3, as DNA: TGTGCCAGCAGCTTGGGCGACAGGGGTTCCTACAATGAGCAGTTCTTC. V gene TRBV7-9 combines with J gene TRBJ2-1; TRBD1 aligns across 8 bases. CDR1 is SEHNR, CDR2 FQNEAQ, per germline (reference sequence). This CDR3 has 16 amino acids. Germline trimming cut 3 bases from V and 1 base from J; bases unmatched to any gene: 5. Full variable domain (rest looked up from reference TRBV7-9 and TRBJ2-1): DTGVSQNPRHKITKRGQNVTFRCDPISEHNRLYWYRQTLGQGPEFLTYFQNEAQLEKSRLLSDRFSAERPKGSFSTLEIQRTEQGDSAMYLCASSLGDRGSYNEQFFGPGTRLTVL.

This rearrangement joins TRBV29-1 to TRBJ2-1; 7 bases align to TRBD1. CDR1 and CDR2 from the germline V gene are SQVTM and ANQGSEA. The CDR3 consists of 14 residues. The CDR3 coding sequence is TGCACCCCTGAAGGGGGCGGAGCCAACAATGAGCAGTTCTTC. As protein: CTPEGGGANNEQFF.

This chain uses TRBV10-1 with TRBJ2-5; 8 bases map to TRBD2. Germline V gene data show CDR1 as WNHNN and CDR2 as SYGVQD (reference sequence). Germline trimming cut 6 bases from V and 5 bases from J; bases unmatched to any gene: 14. This CDR3 is built from 16 residues. The chain's CDR3 is CASRPNPGGLDETQYF. The DNA for the CDR3 is TGCGCCAGCAGACCAAACCCGGGGGGGCTGGATGAGACCCAGTACTTC.

The V gene is TRBV2, the J gene TRBJ1-4; 9 nucleotides align to TRBD1. This CDR3 has 16 residues. CDR1 is SNHLY and CDR2 is FYNNEI in the germline V gene. V dropped 2 bases and J dropped 8; count of bases not matched to a gene: 9. The CDR3 region has the DNA TGTGCCAGCAGTGAATCTGCCGGGACAGGGTTAGAAAAACTGTTTTTT. Its translation: CASSESAGTGLEKLFF.

The V call is TRBV27, the J call TRBJ1-2; 7 nucleotides match TRBD1. The ends lost 6 bases at V and 6 bases at J; junction bases unmatched: 10. The CDR3 is made up of 14 amino acids. Germline lookup yields CDR1 MNHEY and CDR2 SMNVEV (reference sequence). The CDR3 protein is CASRPDRKVNGYTF. The CDR3 bases are TGTGCCAGCAGACCGGACAGGAAAGTTAATGGCTACACCTTC.

V usage is TRBV12-3 or TRBV12-4 and J usage is TRBJ2-2; D is perhaps TRBD1 (5 bases). The CDR3 contains 12 residues. V was cut by 6 bases and J by 6 bases, with 8 bases left in between. Here the CDR3 DNA reads TGTGCCAGCAGCCAGGGTCCCGGGGAGCTGTTTTTT. Its translation is CASSQGPGELFF.

This clone was detected once. V is TRBV12-3 or TRBV12-4 and J is TRBJ1-3; D unclear. Trimming left V 10 bases short and J 4 bases short, with 5 bases between. This CDR3 has 10 residues. This chain's CDR3 is CAKLGNTIYF. DNA for the CDR3: TGTGCCAAGCTGGGAAACACCATATATTTT.

The rearrangement links TRBV7-3 to TRBJ2-5, with 10 bases lining up with TRBD2. Germline assignment: CDR1 SGHTA and CDR2 FQGTGA. V lost 2 bases, J lost 5 bases, and 8 bases stayed unmatched. This CDR3 has 16 residues. The CDR3 spells CASSLGASGSGETQYF. The DNA for the CDR3 is TGTGCCAGCAGCTTAGGGGCTAGCGGGAGTGGGGAGACCCAGTACTTC. The variable domain in full, with the rest retrieved from reference TRBV7-3 and TRBJ2-5, is GAGVSQTPSNKVTEKGKYVELRCDPISGHTALYWYRQSLGQGPEFLIYFQGTGAADDSGLPNDRFFAVRPEGSVSTLKIQRTERGDSAVYLCASSLGASGSGETQYFGPGTRLLVL.

The chain combines TRBV6-5 with TRBJ2-3; D uncertain. The germline CDR1 and CDR2 sequences are MNHEY and SVGAGI. The V gene lost 6 bases and the J gene lost 0 bases, with 7 bases spanning the gap. The CDR3 runs 13 residues. This chain's CDR3 is CASRTHSTDTQYF. CDR3 nucleotide sequence: TGTGCCAGCAGGACACATAGCACAGATACGCAGTATTTT.

In the case of this clone: At one end the junction does not follow the germline gene, possibly because of a read error. The V call is TRBV3-1 (or the pseudogene TRBV3-2), the J call TRBJ2-2, with TRBD2 identical over 9 bases. CDR3 size: 17 residues. The germline V gene encodes CDR1 LGHDT and CDR2 YNNKEL (reference sequence). DNA of the CDR3: TGTGCCAGCAGGCCACTAGCGGGCGTTGGGAACGCCGGGGAGCTGTTTTTT. Amino acids: CASRPLAGVGNAGELFF.

V is TRBV19 and J is TRBJ2-4; 9 bases align to TRBD1. The CDR3 is 15 residues long. From germline, CDR1 is LNHDA and CDR2 SQIVND (reference sequence). V dropped 4 bases and J dropped 2; count of bases not matched to a gene: 3. This CDR3 reads CASSTDRGTKNIQYF. DNA for the CDR3: TGTGCCAGTAGTACGGACAGGGGAACCAAAAACATTCAGTACTTC.

The CDR3 protein is CASSPGGAGGSYEQYF. DNA of the CDR3: TGTGCCAGCAGCCCCGGGGGAGCGGGGGGCTCATACGAGCAGTACTTC. The chain has TRBV7-8 and TRBJ2-7; 9 bases line up with TRBD2. V trimming: 5 bases; J trimming: 4 bases; junction bases outside the gene matches: 12. Germline CDR1 SGHVS, CDR2 FQNEAQ. The CDR3 has 16 amino acids. Based on the CDR3 plus reference TRBV7-8 and TRBJ2-7, the full variable domain is GAGVSQSPRYKVAKRGQDVALRCDPISGHVSLFWYQQALGQGPEFLTYFQNEAQLDKSGLPSDRFFAERPEGSVSTLKIQRTQQEDSAVYLCASSPGGAGGSYEQYFGPGTRLTVT.

The chain couples TRBV14 to TRBJ1-2; the match to TRBD1 covers 9 bases. The CDR3 totals 15 residues. In germline, CDR1 is SGHDN, CDR2 FVKESK. The V segment lost 4 bases and the J segment 6 bases; nucleotides outside the gene matches: 9. The CDR3 sequence is CASSPLTGGRDGYTF. CDR3 bases: TGTGCCAGCAGCCCCCTTACAGGGGGCCGGGATGGCTACACCTTC.

The gene calls are TRBV23-1 and TRBJ2-3, with 9 bases fitting TRBD1. TRBV23-1 is assigned to the ORF class and has an uncertain function. The CDR3 is 13 amino acids. V lost 6 bases and J lost 6; bases outside the gene matches: 4. CDR3: CASRTGGWDTQYF. The CDR3, as DNA: TGCGCCAGCAGAACAGGGGGCTGGGATACGCAGTATTTT.

The chain uses TRBV5-5 and TRBJ1-5; D remains unclear. Germline CDR1 and CDR2: SGHKS and YYEKEE (reference sequence). The CDR3 loop spans 14 amino acids. Trimming removed 0 bases from V and 8 bases from J, with 12 bases in between. This chain's CDR3 is CASSLERGSEPQHF. The DNA of the CDR3 is TGTGCCAGCAGCTTGGAACGGGGTTCGGAGCCCCAGCATTTT. Looking up the rest from reference TRBV5-5 and TRBJ1-5 gives the full variable domain: DAGVTQSPTHLIKTRGQQVTLRCSPISGHKSVSWYQQVLGQGPQFIFQYYEKEERGRGNFPDRFSARQFPNYSSELNVNALLLGDSALYLCASSLERGSEPQHFGDGTRLSIL.

This sequence joins TRBV2 and TRBJ1-1; D might be TRBD1 (6 bases). Germline assignment: CDR1 SNHLY and CDR2 FYNNEI. V dropped 8 bases and J dropped 4 bases, with 14 bases sitting between them. CDR3 size: 13 residues. The CDR3 reads CASLQGFGTEAFF. CDR3 nucleotide sequence: TGTGCCAGCTTACAGGGATTTGGCACTGAAGCTTTCTTT.

This chain connects TRBV6-5 to TRBJ1-1; D perhaps matches TRBD1 (5 bases). The V gene's germline CDR1 is MNHEY and CDR2 SVGAGI. V was clipped by 8 bases and J by 10 bases, with 14 bases between them. The CDR3 contains 11 residues. In DNA, the CDR3 is TGTGCCAGCTCGGGGGTGCTCGGAGCTTTCTTT. Translated, it gives CASSGVLGAFF.

The chain is built from TRBV19 and TRBJ1-1; TRBD1 matches at 9 bases. Looked up from germline, CDR1 is LNHDA and CDR2 is SQIVND (reference sequence). This CDR3 is 15 amino acids long. V dropped 5 bases and J dropped 3; count of bases not matched to a gene: 7. The CDR3 sequence is CASSVRQGGDTEAFF. The CDR3 bases are TGTGCCAGTAGTGTCCGACAGGGGGGAGACACTGAAGCTTTCTTT.

The chain has TRBV5-1 and TRBJ2-2; TRBD2 agrees at 12 bases. The V gene end was trimmed by 1 base and the J gene end by 4 bases; junction bases not matched to a gene: 2. Per germline, CDR1 SGHRS and CDR2 YFSETQ. The CDR3 is made up of 16 amino acids. CDR3 coding DNA: TGCGCCAGCAGCTTGTCGACTAGCGGGAGCACCGGGGAGCTGTTTTTT. Its protein is CASSLSTSGSTGELFF.

J is TRBJ1-4 and V is TRBV4-1; 10 nucleotides match TRBD1. With V trimmed by 5 bases and J by 13 bases, 13 bases remained unmatched. CDR3 length: 15 residues. Looked up from germline, CDR1 is MGHRA and CDR2 is YSYEKL. CDR3 DNA sequence: TGCGCCAGCAGCTCCACCCGCGACAGGGGGCAAATACTGTTTTTT. It specifies CASSSTRDRGQILFF.

The chain has TRBV6-2 or TRBV6-3 and TRBJ2-3; a possible D gene is TRBD1 (6 bases). With 6 bases removed from V and 4 bases from J, the gap between germline ends came to 17 bases. The CDR3 extends over 15 amino acids. Germline V CDR1 and CDR2: MNHEY, SVGEGT. In nucleotides, the CDR3 is TGTGCCAGCAGCGCTCCGGTGGGGGCCCCAGATACGCAGTATTTT. This codes for CASSAPVGAPDTQYF.